This paragraph covers one TCR beta chain sequence. The target antigen is unknown. RNA was extracted and reverse transcribed into cDNA as the sequencing template. The protocol was immunoSEQ multiplex PCR, while the TCRdb copy is restricted to in-frame clones and leaves out a portion. This repertoire shows roughly 120,000 clones, about 50% found once; its top ten account for roughly 0.45%. Documented treatment: oral pan-JAK inhibitor, 5-10 mg twice daily. This entry belongs to a study of CD8+ T cells in alopecia areata. Study outcomes and limitations: Tissue-resident alphabeta T cells belonging to normal skin likewise get sequenced within scalp specimens. Unlike in mice, where it was clearer, TCR sharing across patients was less clear, possibly HLA-related.

V was clipped by 0 bases and J by 4 bases, with 15 bases between them. This CDR3 is built from 17 residues. Germline loops: CDR1 LNHNV, CDR2 YYDKDF (reference sequence). The clonotype was recovered from a human donor with alopecia areata. J is TRBJ2-2 and V is TRBV15; D not resolved. The material was CD4+ T cells sorted from blood, obtained at week 4, from a patient treated with tofacitinib. The CDR3 protein is CATSRDHSSRITGELFF. CDR3 nucleotide sequence: TGTGCCACCAGCAGAGATCATTCCAGCCGAATCACCGGGGAGCTGTTTTTT.